This T cell receptor (beta chain) was sequenced in a study of response to subunit inactivated influenza vaccine. Overall study results and limits: Authors suggested few new T cells are recruited by each seasonal influenza vaccination.

In regard to this clonotype: Its specificity is not known.

TCRdb processed the RT-PCR reads anew with MiXCR; each CDR3 protein has one entry. The table includes some 500,000 distinct CDR3 sequences, about an eighth detected once. V dropped 3 bases and J dropped 8 bases, with 14 bases sitting between them. The CDR3 is 15 residues long. The clonotype comes from a man in his forties or fifties who received an inactivated influenza vaccine. This rearrangement joins TRBV12-3 or TRBV12-4 to TRBJ2-6; unclear D gene. The specimen comprised PBMCs from blood, sampled 35 to 45 days after vaccination. CDR3 residues: CASSFSLISTNVLTF. The CDR3 nucleotides read TGTGCCAGCAGTTTTTCCCTGATCTCGACCAACGTCCTGACTTTC.